One sample yielded the 20 T cell receptor beta chains listed below, sequenced in a study of T-cell reconstitution after alpha-beta-depleted transplantation in children listed by TCRdb under 2016. Beyond this particular receptor, the publication reports: Over subsequent months, a decline in hyperexpanded clone frequencies was noted, and after one year, T-cell counts and TCRbeta diversity were mostly ascribed to newly produced T cells.

The antigens of these receptors remain unknown. The treatment or condition tag for this specimen amounts to: allogeneic hematopoietic cell transplantation with graft depleted of TCRalphabeta T cells and CD19 B cells. The library was built by means of PCR. Sequencing was carried out with an Illumina HiSeq 2500. Molecular barcoding was employed in the preparation of TCR libraries, with unique molecular identifiers being used to normalize TCRbeta repertoire quantification. In-frame beta chains were kept once TCRdb had trimmed the public reads at Q25 with fastp and called clones with MiXCR. CDR3 protein duplicates are merged, each entry listing the most common genes and DNA. This sample holds about 300,000 distinct CDR3 sequences; approximately 7.3% were observed only once. 8.5% to 9.5% of the sample rests with the top ten. The sequencing here drew on peripheral blood, taken 360 days after TCRalphabeta/CD19-depleted stem cell transplant. Every receptor here comes from a female patient aged 2 to 10 who had a stem cell transplant for Fanconi anemia, so the T cells may come from the graft donor.

This clonotype was recorded many times. This chain connects TRBV7-2 to TRBJ1-1; D unclear. This CDR3 has 14 residues. Germline V gives CDR1 SGHTA, CDR2 FQGNSA. The V gene lost 3 bases and the J gene lost 1 base, with 9 bases spanning the gap. This CDR3 reads CASSLSGRNTEAFF. CDR3 DNA: TGTGCCAGCAGCTTGAGTGGGAGGAACACTGAAGCTTTCTTT.

In its sample, this clonotype was seen many times. The V and J genes are TRBV2 and TRBJ2-2, with D perhaps matching TRBD2 (6 bases). CDR1 is SNHLY, CDR2 FYNNEI, per germline. The CDR3 is 18 amino acids. Trimming took 7 bases from V and 0 from J, leaving 21 bases between them. The DNA of the CDR3 is TGTGCCAGCAATGGAGACGGCCCCGGGACTGCGAACACCGGGGAGCTGTTTTTT. Translating it yields CASNGDGPGTANTGELFF.

This clonotype was recorded at least ten times. The chain's CDR3 is CASSHSSGVTDTQYF. CDR3 nucleotides: TGTGCCAGCAGCCATTCTAGCGGGGTCACAGATACGCAGTATTTT. The J gene is TRBJ2-3, the V gene TRBV14, with 9 bases lining up with TRBD2. The CDR3 spans 15 residues. Trimming took 3 bases from V and 2 from J; bases not matched to a gene: 3. Germline assignment: CDR1 SGHDN and CDR2 FVKESK.

The rearrangement joins TRBV6-4 to TRBJ1-1, with 8 bases aligning to TRBD1. The germline gives CDR1 MRHNA, CDR2 SNTAGT. The CDR3 consists of 17 residues. With 5 bases clipped from V and 2 bases from J, the junction kept 13 bases outside the gene matches. In nucleotides, the CDR3 is TGTGCCAGCAGTATGACAGGGGAGAAAACAGACAACACTGAAGCTTTCTTT. This sequence encodes CASSMTGEKTDNTEAFF.

This clonotype has more than one count but fewer than ten. One end of the junction fails to match germline, which may point to a read error. The chain couples TRBV3-1 to TRBJ2-5; 9 bases match TRBD2. The CDR3 length is 18 residues. The V gene's germline CDR1 is LGHDT and CDR2 YNNKEL (reference sequence). The CDR3, as DNA: TGTGCCACCAGCCTTCTTTTCGGCGGGAGGGCCGGTGTGGAGACCCAGTACTTC. This gives the protein CATSLLFGGRAGVETQYF.

This chain connects TRBV6-1 to TRBJ1-6; no definite D call. The CDR3 consists of 16 residues. V was clipped by 3 bases and J by 0 bases, with 9 bases between them. In germline, CDR1 is MNHNS, CDR2 SASEGT. The chain's CDR3 is CASSDLLISYNSPLHF. The DNA for the CDR3 is TGTGCCAGCAGTGACTTACTGATCTCCTATAATTCACCCCTCCACTTT.

The V and J genes are TRBV29-1 and TRBJ2-5; TRBD2 matches at 8 bases. The V gene's germline CDR1 is SQVTM and CDR2 ANQGSEA. Losses at the gene ends were 4 bases for V and 4 bases for J; bases not matched to a gene: 8. This CDR3 contains 14 residues. The CDR3 sequence: CSVGTSGGGETQYF. CDR3 nucleotide sequence: TGCAGCGTTGGTACTAGCGGAGGGGGAGAGACCCAGTACTTC.

This clonotype was observed at least ten times. The genes are TRBV5-4 and TRBJ2-7; 14 nucleotides agree with TRBD2. Per the germline V gene, CDR1 is SGHNT and CDR2 is YYREEE (reference sequence). The V segment lost 4 bases and the J segment 2 bases; nucleotides outside the gene matches: 5. The CDR3 runs 16 residues. This CDR3 is CASSGGLAGGPYEQYF. The CDR3 region has the DNA TGTGCCAGCAGCGGAGGACTAGCGGGAGGTCCCTACGAGCAGTACTTC.

This clonotype occurred many times. The chain is built from TRBV29-1 and TRBJ2-4, with D unclear. Germline V gives CDR1 SQVTM, CDR2 ANQGSEA. This CDR3 has 13 residues. The germline V and J ends were trimmed by 5 bases and 4 bases, with 12 bases remaining between them. In DNA, the CDR3 is TGCAGCGTTTTTGGTGGCCATAAAAACATTCAGTACTTC. Encoded protein: CSVFGGHKNIQYF.

This clonotype appeared a few times. The genes are TRBV7-2 and TRBJ2-3; 15 nucleotides match TRBD2. J lost 6 bases, V lost 5 bases, and 3 bases had no gene match. The CDR3 consists of 15 residues. Germline CDR1 is SGHTA and CDR2 is FQGNSA. Here the CDR3 DNA reads TGTGCCAGCAGCGCGGGACTAGCGGGGGGTGATACGCAGTATTTT. Amino acid sequence: CASSAGLAGGDTQYF.

This clonotype was picked up many times. V usage is TRBV6-2 or TRBV6-3 and J usage is TRBJ2-3; D may be TRBD1 or TRBD2 (6 bases each). Trimming removed 8 bases at V and 1 base at J, with 13 bases between. Germline V CDR1 and CDR2: MNHEY, SVGEGT. This CDR3 contains 14 residues. The CDR3: CASLRGGRTDTQYF. CDR3 DNA sequence: TGTGCCAGCCTTAGAGGGGGGCGCACAGATACGCAGTATTTT.

This clonotype has ten or more counts. J is TRBJ1-1 and V is TRBV10-3; D not certain. Germline loops: CDR1 ENHRY, CDR2 SYGVKD. The CDR3 consists of 12 residues. V lost 6 bases, J lost 11 bases, and 16 bases lay in between. The CDR3 sequence is CAIRDKVFRAFF. In DNA, the CDR3 is TGTGCCATCAGGGATAAGGTCTTCCGGGCTTTCTTT.

This clonotype was recorded a few times. Here the CDR3 DNA reads TGCGCCAGCAGCCGCGGGACAGCTTCTTTCTCTGGGGCCAACGTCCTGACTTTC. It is translated as CASSRGTASFSGANVLTF. V and J are TRBV5-1 and TRBJ2-6; perhaps TRBD1 as D (7 bases). V dropped 4 bases and J dropped 0 bases, with 17 bases sitting between them. This CDR3 has 18 residues. Germline V gene lookup returns CDR1 SGHRS and CDR2 YFSETQ.

The table lists this clonotype with many counts. V usage is TRBV5-1 and J usage is TRBJ1-1, with D uncertain. Trimming took off 0 bases at V and 0 bases at J, with 15 bases between the two ends. Germline assignment: CDR1 SGHRS and CDR2 YFSETQ. This CDR3 is built from 17 residues. The CDR3 DNA is TGCGCCAGCAGCTTGGATGTGGGGTCCTCTTTGAACACTGAAGCTTTCTTT. Residues: CASSLDVGSSLNTEAFF.

The sample holds many counts of this clonotype. This chain joins TRBV24-1 and TRBJ1-2; 10 bases are shared with TRBD1. The CDR3 runs to 15 residues. The germline gives CDR1 KGHDR, CDR2 SFDVKD. The ends lost 5 bases at V and 7 bases at J; junction bases unmatched: 9. This CDR3 reads CATSATGTGASGYTF. DNA of the CDR3: TGTGCCACCAGTGCTACGGGGACAGGGGCGTCTGGCTACACCTTC.

J is TRBJ1-5 and V is TRBV6-1; 7 nucleotides align to TRBD1. Germline CDR1 MNHNS, CDR2 SASEGT. The length of the CDR3 is 16 residues. The J segment lost 2 bases and the V segment lost 6 bases, leaving 10 bases of the junction unmatched. The CDR3 is CASRSTGPVGNQPQHF. DNA of the CDR3: TGTGCCAGCAGGTCGACAGGGCCCGTGGGCAATCAGCCCCAGCATTTT.

The rearrangement joins TRBV2 to TRBJ2-1; D is undetermined. The CDR3 is made up of 14 amino acids. Germline V lookup: CDR1 SNHLY, CDR2 FYNNEI. The germline V and J ends were trimmed by 10 bases and 4 bases, with 17 bases remaining between them. CDR3 DNA sequence: TGTGCCATCAGCCCTCCGACGGCTTACAATGAGCAGTTCTTC. The encoded protein is CAISPPTAYNEQFF.

This clonotype was found a few times. The chain uses TRBV6-2 or TRBV6-3 and TRBJ2-5; no firm D call. Germline V CDR1 and CDR2: MNHEY, SVGEGT. V gave up 2 bases and J gave up 4 bases, with 11 bases separating them. This CDR3 is built from 14 residues. Here the CDR3 DNA reads TGTGCCAGCAGTTACCAGCGAGCTCGAGAGACCCAGTACTTC. This encodes CASSYQRARETQYF.

This sequence joins TRBV2 and TRBJ1-1; 7 bases agree with TRBD1. The CDR3 runs 13 residues. V lost 6 bases and J lost 4; bases outside the gene matches: 5. Germline lookup yields CDR1 SNHLY and CDR2 FYNNEI. The CDR3 DNA reads as TGTGCCAGCAGGGAGACAGGGTTCACTGAAGCTTTCTTT. Translated: CASRETGFTEAFF.

This clonotype was detected only a few times. This chain joins TRBV27 and TRBJ2-1; TRBD1 agrees at 9 bases. The germline gives CDR1 MNHEY, CDR2 SMNVEV (reference sequence). The CDR3 sequence is 14 residues long. Trimming cost V 2 bases and J 5 bases; bases outside gene matches: 1. CDR3: CASSLGTGNNEQFF. The CDR3 DNA sequence: TGTGCCAGCAGTTTAGGGACAGGGAACAATGAGCAGTTCTTC.